This TCR beta chain was recovered during a study of blood T cell repertoires in COVID-19. Study as a whole: Researchers got acute and convalescent COVID-19 samples from the United States, Italy and Spain. Sources were T cells, B-cell-depleted T cells, or PBMCs; the material itself was cDNA or gDNA.

The CDR3 totals 13 residues. CDR1 is LGHDT, CDR2 YNNKEL, per germline (reference sequence). Trimming cost V 3 bases and J 5 bases, with 10 bases left between them. Assay used: immunoSEQ multiplex PCR; TCRdb lists only in-frame clones, some missing. The sample shows 300,000 to 400,000 clones, roughly 87% of them seen only once. The Seattle site enrolled patients during active infection and followed them longitudinally. This clonotype was obtained from a man aged 25-40 years with COVID-19, enrolled during active disease. Sequencing was performed on peripheral blood. The V gene is TRBV3-1 (or the pseudogene TRBV3-2), the J gene TRBJ2-5, with D possibly TRBD2 on 5 matching bases. The CDR3 loop is CASSHSTGETQYF. CDR3 nucleotide sequence: TGTGCCAGCAGCCATAGTACGGGGGAGACCCAGTACTTC.